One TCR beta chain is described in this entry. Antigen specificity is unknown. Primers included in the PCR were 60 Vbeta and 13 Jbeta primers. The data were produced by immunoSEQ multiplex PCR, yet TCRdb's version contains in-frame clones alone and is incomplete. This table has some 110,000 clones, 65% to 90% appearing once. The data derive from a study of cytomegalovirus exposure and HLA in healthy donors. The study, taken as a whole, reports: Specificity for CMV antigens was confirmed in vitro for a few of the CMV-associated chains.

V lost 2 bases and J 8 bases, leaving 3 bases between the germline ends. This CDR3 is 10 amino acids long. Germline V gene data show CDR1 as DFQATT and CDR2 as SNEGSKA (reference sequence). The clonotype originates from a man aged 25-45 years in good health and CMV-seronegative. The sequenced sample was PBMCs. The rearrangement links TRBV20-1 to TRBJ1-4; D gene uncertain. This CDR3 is CSARQEKLFF. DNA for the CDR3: TGCAGTGCTAGACAAGAAAAACTGTTTTTT.